This T cell receptor beta chain originates from a study of beta chain features in type 1 diabetes. Overall study context: Healthy donors resembled patients in age, gender and cell yields. Analysis included under 120,000,000 sorted cells drawn from all samples.

The investigators reverse transcribed all of the isolated RNA, so they sequenced expressed TCRB transcripts. The average output of naive, central memory and regulatory T cell samples was several million reads. Measured with immunoSEQ multiplex PCR; TCRdb has only the in-frame clones, and not every one. The table has a few hundred thousand clones, roughly 14% seen once. Study-level findings and limits: TCRB CDR3s were moderately but significantly shorter in Type 1 diabetes patients in all four CD4+ subsets. It was among patients, rather than healthy donors, that naive, central memory and Treg TCRB repertoires appeared more similar.

Germline values: CDR1 LNHNV, CDR2 YYDKDF (reference sequence). This CDR3 has 15 residues. With 5 bases clipped from V and 2 bases from J, the junction kept 6 bases outside the gene matches. In its sample, this clone was seen a few times. Its antigen is currently unknown. This TCR derives from a man aged 30-40 years with type 1 diabetes. J is TRBJ2-1 and V is TRBV15; 7 bases match TRBD1. Sequencing was performed on naive CD4+ T cells from blood. CDR3 amino acids: CATSVDRYPYNEQFF. The CDR3 nucleotides are TGTGCCACCAGCGTGGACAGGTATCCCTACAATGAGCAGTTCTTC.